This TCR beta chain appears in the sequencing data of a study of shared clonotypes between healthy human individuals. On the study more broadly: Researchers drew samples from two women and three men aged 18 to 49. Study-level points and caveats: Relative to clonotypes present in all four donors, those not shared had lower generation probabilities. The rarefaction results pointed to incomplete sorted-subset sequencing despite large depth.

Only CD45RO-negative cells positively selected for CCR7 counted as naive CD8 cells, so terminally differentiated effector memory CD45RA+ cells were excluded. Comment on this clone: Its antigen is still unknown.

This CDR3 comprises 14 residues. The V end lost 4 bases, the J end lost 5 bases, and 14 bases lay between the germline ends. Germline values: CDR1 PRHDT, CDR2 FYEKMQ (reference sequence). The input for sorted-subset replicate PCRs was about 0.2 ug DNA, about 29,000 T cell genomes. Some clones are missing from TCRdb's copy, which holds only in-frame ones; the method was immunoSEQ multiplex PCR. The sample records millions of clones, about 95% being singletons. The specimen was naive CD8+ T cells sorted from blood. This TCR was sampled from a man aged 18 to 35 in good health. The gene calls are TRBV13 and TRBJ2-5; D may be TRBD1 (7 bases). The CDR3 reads CASSYLTGRETQYF. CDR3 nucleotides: TGTGCCAGCAGCTACCTGACAGGGAGGGAGACCCAGTACTTC.